This T cell receptor (beta chain) comes out of a study of OX40 agonist ivuxolimab in advanced cancers. With respect to this clone: Its target is unknown.

Findings and limits, study-wide: Clonal expansion was seen in CD4+ and CD8+ blood T cells by week 6 at 0.1 to 3.0 mg/kg. CD8+ T cells averaged more expanded clones than CD4+.

Germline CDR1 ENHRY, CDR2 SYGVKD. CDR3 size: 16 residues. V shed 6 bases and J shed 2 bases, with 17 bases lying between them. Sequenced by immunoSEQ multiplex PCR; TCRdb stores in-frame clones only, minus some. The sample yields 25,000 to 30,000 clones, 70% to 80% seen once. The chain carries TRBV10-3 and TRBJ1-3, with TRBD1 as a possible D gene (6 bases). The receptor's source is an adult with an advanced solid tumor such as melanoma, head and neck, liver or kidney cancer. Sequenced here: CD4+ or CD8+ T cells sorted from blood, sampled in a trial of the OX40 agonist ivuxolimab. CDR3 in DNA: TGTGCCATCAGCGACCTAGGGACAACAACTGGAAACACCATATATTTT. The encoded protein is CAISDLGTTTGNTIYF.